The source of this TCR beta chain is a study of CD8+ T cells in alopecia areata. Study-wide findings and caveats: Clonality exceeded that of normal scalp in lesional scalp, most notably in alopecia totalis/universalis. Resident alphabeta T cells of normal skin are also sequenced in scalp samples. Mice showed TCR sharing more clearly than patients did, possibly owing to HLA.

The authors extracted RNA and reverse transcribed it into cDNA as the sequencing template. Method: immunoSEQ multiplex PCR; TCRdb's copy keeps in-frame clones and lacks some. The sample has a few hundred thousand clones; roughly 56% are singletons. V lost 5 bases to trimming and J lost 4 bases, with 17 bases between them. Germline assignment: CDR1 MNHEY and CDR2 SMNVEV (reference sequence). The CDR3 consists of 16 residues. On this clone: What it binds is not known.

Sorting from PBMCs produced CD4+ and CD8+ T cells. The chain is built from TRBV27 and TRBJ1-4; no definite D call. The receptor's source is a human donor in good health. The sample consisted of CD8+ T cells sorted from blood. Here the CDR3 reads CASSDSQGLLNEKLFF. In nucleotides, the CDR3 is TGTGCCAGCAGTGACTCCCAAGGGCTACTTAATGAAAAACTGTTTTTT.